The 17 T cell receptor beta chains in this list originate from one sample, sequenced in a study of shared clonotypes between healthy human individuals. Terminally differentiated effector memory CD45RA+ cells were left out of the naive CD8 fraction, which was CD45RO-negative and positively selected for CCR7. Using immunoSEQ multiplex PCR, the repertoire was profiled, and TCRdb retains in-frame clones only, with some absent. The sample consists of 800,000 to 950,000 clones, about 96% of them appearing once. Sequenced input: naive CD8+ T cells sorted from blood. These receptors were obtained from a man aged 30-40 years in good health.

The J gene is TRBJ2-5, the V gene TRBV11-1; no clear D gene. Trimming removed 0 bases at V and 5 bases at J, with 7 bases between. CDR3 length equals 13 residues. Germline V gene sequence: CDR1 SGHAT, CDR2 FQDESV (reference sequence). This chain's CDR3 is CASSLAGWETQYF. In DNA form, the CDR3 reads TGTGCCAGCAGCTTAGCAGGGTGGGAGACCCAGTACTTC.

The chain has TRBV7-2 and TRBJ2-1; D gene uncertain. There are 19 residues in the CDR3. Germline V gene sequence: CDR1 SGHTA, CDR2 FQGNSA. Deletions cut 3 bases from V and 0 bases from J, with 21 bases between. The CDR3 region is CASSFDFLLAPSSYNEQFF. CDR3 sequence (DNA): TGTGCCAGCAGCTTCGACTTCCTCCTGGCGCCGAGCTCCTACAATGAGCAGTTCTTC.

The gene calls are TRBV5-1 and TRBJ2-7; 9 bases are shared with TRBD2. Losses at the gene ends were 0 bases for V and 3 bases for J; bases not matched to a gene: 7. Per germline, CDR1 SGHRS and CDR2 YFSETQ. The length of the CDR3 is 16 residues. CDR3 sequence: CASSLAGLAGNYEQYF. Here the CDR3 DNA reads TGCGCCAGCAGCTTGGCGGGGCTAGCGGGAAACTACGAGCAGTACTTC.

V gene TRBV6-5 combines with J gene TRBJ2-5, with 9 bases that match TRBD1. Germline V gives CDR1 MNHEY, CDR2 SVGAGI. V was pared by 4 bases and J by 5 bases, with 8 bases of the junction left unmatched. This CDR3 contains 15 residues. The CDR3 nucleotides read TGTGCCAGCAGTTCTGGACAGGGGAGTTGGGAGACCCAGTACTTC. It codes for CASSSGQGSWETQYF.

CDR3: CASSLNSEQFF. The CDR3, as DNA: TGTGCCAGCAGCTTGAATTCTGAGCAGTTCTTC. The chain combines TRBV5-4 with TRBJ2-1, with D unclear. The germline V gene has CDR1 SGHNT and CDR2 YYREEE (reference sequence). The V end lost 1 base, the J end lost 9 bases, and 5 bases lay between the germline ends. The CDR3 covers 11 residues.

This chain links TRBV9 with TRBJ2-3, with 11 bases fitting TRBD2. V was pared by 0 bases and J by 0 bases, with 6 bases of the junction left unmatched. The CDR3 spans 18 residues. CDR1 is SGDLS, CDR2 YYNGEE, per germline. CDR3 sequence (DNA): TGTGCCAGCAGCGTAGTTCCTAGCGGGAGGACCAGCACAGATACGCAGTATTTT. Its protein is CASSVVPSGRTSTDTQYF. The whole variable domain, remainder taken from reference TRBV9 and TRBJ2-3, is DSGVTQTPKHLITATGQRVTLRCSPRSGDLSVYWYQQSLDQGLQFLIQYYNGEERAKGNILERFSAQQFPDLHSELNLSSLELGDSALYFCASSVVPSGRTSTDTQYFGPGTRLTVL.

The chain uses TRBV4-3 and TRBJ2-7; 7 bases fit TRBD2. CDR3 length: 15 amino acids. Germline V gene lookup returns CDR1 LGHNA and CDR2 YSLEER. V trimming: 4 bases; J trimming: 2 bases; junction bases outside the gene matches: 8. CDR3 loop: CASSPTASGTYEQYF. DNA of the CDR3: TGCGCCAGCAGCCCTACGGCTAGCGGTACCTACGAGCAGTACTTC.

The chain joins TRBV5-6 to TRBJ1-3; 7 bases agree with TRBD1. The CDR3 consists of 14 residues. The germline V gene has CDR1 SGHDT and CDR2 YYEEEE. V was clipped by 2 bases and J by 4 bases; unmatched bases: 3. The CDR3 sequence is CASSFTGVGNTIYF. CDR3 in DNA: TGTGCCAGCAGCTTTACAGGGGTCGGAAACACCATATATTTT.

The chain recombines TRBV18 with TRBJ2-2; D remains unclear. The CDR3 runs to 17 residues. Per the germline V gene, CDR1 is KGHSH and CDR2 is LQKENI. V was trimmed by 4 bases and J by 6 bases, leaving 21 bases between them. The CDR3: CASSLRLGPIVSGELFF. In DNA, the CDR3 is TGTGCCAGCTCACTCAGGCTGGGCCCCATAGTCTCCGGGGAGCTGTTTTTT. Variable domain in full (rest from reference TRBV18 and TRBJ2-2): NAGVMQNPRHLVRRRGQEARLRCSPMKGHSHVYWYRQLPEEGLKFMVYLQKENIIDESGMPKERFSAEFPKEGPSILRIQQVVRGDSAAYFCASSLRLGPIVSGELFFGEGSRLTVL.

The CDR3 protein is CASSQVQGGNNQPQHF. As DNA, the CDR3 is TGCGCCAGCAGCCAAGTACAGGGGGGGAATAATCAGCCCCAGCATTTT. This rearrangement joins TRBV4-1 to TRBJ1-5; 8 bases agree with TRBD1. The CDR3 spans 16 residues. The germline V gene has CDR1 MGHRA and CDR2 YSYEKL. Germline trimming cut 1 base from V and 4 bases from J; bases unmatched to any gene: 6.

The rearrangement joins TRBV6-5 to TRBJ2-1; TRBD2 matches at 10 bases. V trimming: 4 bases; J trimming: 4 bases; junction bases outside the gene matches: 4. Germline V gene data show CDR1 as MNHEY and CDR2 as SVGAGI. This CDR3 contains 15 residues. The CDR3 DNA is TGTGCCAGCAGTTCCGGGACTAGCGCATACAATGAGCAGTTCTTC. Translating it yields CASSSGTSAYNEQFF.

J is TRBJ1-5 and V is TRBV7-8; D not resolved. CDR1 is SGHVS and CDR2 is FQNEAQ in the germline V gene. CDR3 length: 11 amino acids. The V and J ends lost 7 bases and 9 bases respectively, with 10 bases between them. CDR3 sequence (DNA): TGTGCCAGCAACGAGATCACGCCCCAGCATTTT. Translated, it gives CASNEITPQHF.

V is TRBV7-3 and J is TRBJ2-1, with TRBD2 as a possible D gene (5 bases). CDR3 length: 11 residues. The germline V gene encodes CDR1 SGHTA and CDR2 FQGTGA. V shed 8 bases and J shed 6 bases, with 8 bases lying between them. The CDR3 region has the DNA TGTGCCAGCGGGAGTGTCAATGAGCAGTTCTTC. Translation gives CASGSVNEQFF.

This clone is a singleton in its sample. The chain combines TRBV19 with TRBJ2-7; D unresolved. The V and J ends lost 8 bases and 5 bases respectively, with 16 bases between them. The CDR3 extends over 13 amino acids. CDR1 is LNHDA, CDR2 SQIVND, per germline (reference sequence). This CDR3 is CASAERMSNEQYF. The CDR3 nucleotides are TGTGCCAGTGCGGAGAGGATGAGCAACGAGCAGTACTTC.

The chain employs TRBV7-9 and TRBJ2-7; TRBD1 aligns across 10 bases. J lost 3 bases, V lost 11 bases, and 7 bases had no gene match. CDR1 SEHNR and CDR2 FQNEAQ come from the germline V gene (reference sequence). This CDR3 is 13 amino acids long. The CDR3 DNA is TGTGCCGGCGGGACAGGGGCTAACTACGAGCAGTACTTC. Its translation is CAGGTGANYEQYF.

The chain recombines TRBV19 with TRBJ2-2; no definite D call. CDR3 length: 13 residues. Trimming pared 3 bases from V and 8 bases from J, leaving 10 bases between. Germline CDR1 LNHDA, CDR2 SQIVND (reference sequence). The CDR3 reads CASSINPLGELFF. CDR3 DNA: TGTGCCAGTAGTATCAATCCTCTGGGGGAGCTGTTTTTT.

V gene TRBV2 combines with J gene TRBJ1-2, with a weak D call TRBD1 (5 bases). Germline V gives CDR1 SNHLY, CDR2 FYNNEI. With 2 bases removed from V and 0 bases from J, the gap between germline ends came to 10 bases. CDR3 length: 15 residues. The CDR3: CASSEFDSTNYGYTF. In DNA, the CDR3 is TGTGCCAGCAGTGAATTTGACAGTACTAACTATGGCTACACCTTC.